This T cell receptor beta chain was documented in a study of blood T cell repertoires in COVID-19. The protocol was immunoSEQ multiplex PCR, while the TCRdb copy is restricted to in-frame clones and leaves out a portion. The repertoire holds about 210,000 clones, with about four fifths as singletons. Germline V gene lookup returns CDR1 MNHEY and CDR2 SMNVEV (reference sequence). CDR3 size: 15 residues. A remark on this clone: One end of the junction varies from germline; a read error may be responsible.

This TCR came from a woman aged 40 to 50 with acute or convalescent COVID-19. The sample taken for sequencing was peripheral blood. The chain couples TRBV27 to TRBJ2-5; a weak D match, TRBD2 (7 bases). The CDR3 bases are TGTGCCAGCAGTCTATCCGGGGGGCTAGGAGAGACCCAGTACTTC. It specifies CASSLSGGLGETQYF.